This entry is about one T cell receptor (beta chain). Its antigen is still unknown. There are 15 residues in the CDR3. Trimming took 1 base from V and 6 from J, leaving 15 bases between them. CDR1 and CDR2 (germline): SGHTA, FQGNSA. These data are taken from a study of radiotherapy plus CTLA-4 blockade in lung cancer. Broader study findings: The best predictor of response was reported to be early blood T cell clone dynamics, with interferon-beta. There was expansion of tumor-derived TCR clones in blood after radiotherapy plus ipilimumab.

TCRdb's copy holds only in-frame clones and misses some; the assay was immunoSEQ multiplex PCR. The profile shows about 97,000 clones, 65% to 80% of them singletons. The TCR comes from a human donor with non-small cell lung cancer who had a partial response to radiotherapy plus ipilimumab. Some clones in this sample may be carry-over from other donors' samples. V is TRBV7-2 and J is TRBJ2-5; D may be TRBD2 (7 bases). The sample was peripheral blood, taken from a patient treated with radiotherapy plus ipilimumab. CDR3 region: CASSLDIAGAKTQYF. The CDR3 DNA sequence: TGTGCCAGCAGCTTAGATATCGCGGGGGCCAAGACCCAGTACTTC.